This TCR beta chain was retrieved from a study of T cells in Graves' hyperthyroidism and ophthalmopathy. This CDR3 has 14 residues. Deletions cut 0 bases from V and 1 base from J, with 5 bases between. The germline V gene encodes CDR1 MNHGY and CDR2 SAAAGT. TCR beta CDR3 region amplification was performed from RNA transcripts. A set of HTBI primers served as the primers for a first-round RT-PCR of the TCR CDR3. TCRdb recomputed calls from the multiplex PCR reads with MiXCR, one row per CDR3 protein. In the table there are roughly 380,000 distinct CDR3 sequences, approximately 13% of which are singletons. The hyperthyroidism patients had all been newly diagnosed, and their disease duration was under 2 months. Their ages ranged from 18 to 65 years. The PBMCs were taken from approximately 9.7 ml of fresh peripheral blood.

This TCR was recovered from a young man with Graves' hyperthyroidism that later progressed to Graves' ophthalmopathy. The sequencing sample was made of blood. The J gene is TRBJ2-3, the V gene TRBV6-8; D gene ambiguous. The CDR3 loop reads CASSYSDGTDTQYF. For the CDR3, the DNA is TGTGCCAGCAGTTACTCAGACGGCACAGATACGCAGTATTTT.